A selection of T cell receptor beta chains follows, all from one sample in a study of regulatory T cells in long-lasting Graves disease. TCRdb re-called the multiplex PCR reads through MiXCR, storing one row per CDR3 protein. The sample includes approximately 470,000 distinct CDR3 sequences, 15% to 20% of them seen just once. These same data were also listed under a study on T cells in Graves' hyperthyroidism and ophthalmopathy.

The sample was peripheral blood mononuclear cells (PBMCs), taken at new diagnosis, from a patient treated with antithyroid drugs. These receptors originate from a man in his forties or fifties with Graves disease. Both conserved end residues are part of each CDR3. A D gene is named only where the DNA matches it firmly. Clone sizes are given selectively: once, few, many, or a class where the clone is expanded.

j_call | clone_size | v_call | d_call | cdr3_nt | cdr3_aa
TRBJ2-1 | many | TRBV2 | TRBD1 | TGTGCCAGCAGTGGGACAGGGAACAATGAGCAGTTCTTC | CASSGTGNNEQFF
TRBJ1-2 | many | TRBV7-6 | TRBD1 | TGTGCCAGCAGCTTATTTCAGGGGGCGCCTGGTGGCTACACCTTC | CASSLFQGAPGGYTF
TRBJ2-7 | . | TRBV12-5 | TRBD1 | TGTGCTAGTGGGGACAGGGAATTCGATGAGCAGTACTTC | CASGDREFDEQYF
TRBJ1-5 | few | TRBV24-1 | TRBD1 | TGTGCCACCAGTGACACAGGGGGCCCCGGACTTACCCAGCATTTT | CATSDTGGPGLTQHF
TRBJ2-7 | many | TRBV5-1 | TRBD1 | TGCGCCAGCAGCCGGGGAGGACAGGGTAGGCAGGAAGGGTACTTC | CASSRGGQGRQEGYF
TRBJ2-4 | . | TRBV2 | . | TGTGCCAGCATCAAGGGGGAGAGGTCGGTGTCCAAAAACATTCAGTACTTC | CASIKGERSVSKNIQYF
TRBJ2-1 | . | TRBV11-2 | TRBD2 | TGTGCCAGCAGACAGATAGCGGGAGGGCCGGAGCAGTTCTTC | CASRQIAGGPEQFF
TRBJ1-3 | . | TRBV12-3/TRBV12-4 | . | TGTGCCAGCAGTGTGATAATGACGCCTGGAAACACCATATATTTT | CASSVIMTPGNTIYF
TRBJ2-1 | . | TRBV19 | TRBD2 | TGTGCCAGTAGTGTCCGGACTAGCGGGATGGGCAATGAGCAGTTCTTC | CASSVRTSGMGNEQFF
TRBJ2-2 | few | TRBV9 | . | TGTGCCAGCAGCGTAGGCAGGGCCCTCGGGGAGCTGTTTTTT | CASSVGRALGELFF
TRBJ2-2 | many | TRBV18 | . | TGTGCCAGCTCACGGGAAGGTTCGAACACCGGGGAGCTGTTTTTT | CASSREGSNTGELFF
TRBJ2-5 | . | TRBV7-8 | TRBD1 | TGTGCCAGCAGCGACCCGCTTACGTACAGGGGGCGAGAGACCCAGTACTTC | CASSDPLTYRGRETQYF
TRBJ2-7 | many | TRBV20-1 | TRBD2 | TGCAGTGCTACTCTAGCGGGAGCCTACGAGCAGTACTTC | CSATLAGAYEQYF
TRBJ1-1 | many | TRBV7-2 | . | TGTGCCAGCACCATAGGGGTGGCTGAAGCTTTCTTT | CASTIGVAEAFF
TRBJ1-2 | few | TRBV9 | . | TGTGCCAGCAGCGTAGCTACGGGAGAGGAACCATTGGGCTATGGCTACACCTTC | CASSVATGEEPLGYGYTF
TRBJ2-3 | many | TRBV18 | . | TGTGCCAGCTCACTAGGGATAGATACGCAGTATTTT | CASSLGIDTQYF
TRBJ2-1 | many | TRBV15 | . | TGTGCCACCAGCAGAGATCGGCGGGGATGGGGTGAGCAGTTCTTC | CATSRDRRGWGEQFF
TRBJ2-3 | few | TRBV28 | . | TGTGCCAGCAGGGAGGGGCGGAGCACAGATACGCAGTATTTT | CASREGRSTDTQYF
TRBJ2-7 | many | TRBV18 | TRBD1 | TGTGCCAGCTCAGGTGGGACAGGGTACTACGAGCAGTACTTC | CASSGGTGYYEQYF
TRBJ1-2 | many | TRBV2 | . | TGTGCCAGCAGTGAAAGGGGAGACCCCTATGGCTACACCTTC | CASSERGDPYGYTF
TRBJ2-5 | . | TRBV7-8 | TRBD2 | TGTGCCAGCAGCTTAGACCTAGCGGGAGGAGCTTCCGAGACCCAGTACTTC | CASSLDLAGGASETQYF
TRBJ2-4 | few | TRBV2 | TRBD1 | TGTGCCACCGGGACAGGGGGGGGAGAAACCAAAAACATTCAGTACTTC | CATGTGGGETKNIQYF
TRBJ2-7 | many | TRBV6-2/TRBV6-3 | . | TGTGCCAGCAGTCTAGAATTGGGGGCGAGGGAGCAGTACTTC | CASSLELGAREQYF
TRBJ1-5 | many | TRBV28 | TRBD1 | TGTGCCAGCAGTTCCCTGACAGGGACTAGCAATCAGCCCCAGCATTTT | CASSSLTGTSNQPQHF
TRBJ2-1 | many | TRBV2 | TRBD1 | TGTGCCAGTCAGTTTATGGGACAGGGATACTATGAGCAGTTCTTC | CASQFMGQGYYEQFF
TRBJ2-1 | once | TRBV11-1 | TRBD2 | TGTGCCAGTAGTATTTATAGCGGGAGTCATAATGAGCAGTTCTTC | CASSIYSGSHNEQFF
TRBJ2-3 | many | TRBV6-1 | TRBD2 | TGTGCCAGCAGTGTACAGCGGGAGGCCCATCTCGCCACAGATACGCAGTATTTT | CASSVQREAHLATDTQYF
TRBJ2-1 | few | TRBV7-9 | TRBD1 | TGTGCCAGCAGCTACACGGGACAGGGGAGTTATGAGCAGTTCTTC | CASSYTGQGSYEQFF
TRBJ1-1 | many | TRBV5-1 | TRBD1 | TGCGCCAGCTTTTTCCACCCACAGGGGGACACTGAAGCTTTCTTT | CASFFHPQGDTEAFF
TRBJ2-7 | many | TRBV27 | TRBD2 | TGTGCCAGCAGTTTACGTGGGACTAGCGGGAGCCCTTACGAGCAGTACTTC | CASSLRGTSGSPYEQYF
TRBJ1-1 | . | TRBV18 | TRBD1 | TGTGCCAGCTCAGGGGACAGGGCTGGGACTGAAGCTTTCTTT | CASSGDRAGTEAFF
TRBJ2-7 | many | TRBV6-1 | TRBD2 | TGTGCCAGCAGTCCCCTTTTTGGCGGGAGTTCATACGAGCAGTACTTC | CASSPLFGGSSYEQYF
TRBJ2-3 | many | TRBV20-1 | . | TGCAGTGCTAGAACTCCACAGGGAGATACGCAGTATTTT | CSARTPQGDTQYF
TRBJ2-3 | many | TRBV2 | . | TGTGCCAGCAGTGTGAGGGACCCCACTACAGATACGCAGTATTTT | CASSVRDPTTDTQYF